This T cell receptor beta chain was captured by sequencing in a study of T cells in Graves' hyperthyroidism and ophthalmopathy. About this clonotype: The target antigen is unknown.

Exclusion of patients followed from uncontrolled infection, other autoimmune disease, pregnancy or lactation. Diagnoses rested on clinical symptoms, serum thyroxine and TRAb, thyroid ultrasound and orbital computed tomography. It was around 10 ml of fresh peripheral blood that supplied the PBMCs. The investigators amplified TCR beta CDR3 regions from RNA transcripts. First-round RT-PCR of the TCR CDR3 relied on the HTBI primer set. MiXCR, applied by TCRdb to the multiplex PCR reads, yields one record per CDR3 protein. Here the sample spans 340,000 or so distinct CDR3 sequences, around a fifth being singletons. Findings of the study overall: Most thyroid clonotypes expanded above 0.001 were also detected in blood.

The CDR3 covers 16 residues. Trimming took off 4 bases at V and 3 bases at J, with 14 bases between the two ends. The germline CDR1 and CDR2 sequences are SGDLS and YYNGEE. The chain couples TRBV9 to TRBJ1-6; D gene uncertain. The sequenced sample consisted of blood. The clonotype originates from a woman aged 45 to 65 with Graves' hyperthyroidism. CDR3 amino acids: CASSPGGRNYNSPLHF. The CDR3 DNA sequence: TGTGCCAGCAGCCCAGGAGGCCGAAACTATAATTCACCCCTCCACTTT.